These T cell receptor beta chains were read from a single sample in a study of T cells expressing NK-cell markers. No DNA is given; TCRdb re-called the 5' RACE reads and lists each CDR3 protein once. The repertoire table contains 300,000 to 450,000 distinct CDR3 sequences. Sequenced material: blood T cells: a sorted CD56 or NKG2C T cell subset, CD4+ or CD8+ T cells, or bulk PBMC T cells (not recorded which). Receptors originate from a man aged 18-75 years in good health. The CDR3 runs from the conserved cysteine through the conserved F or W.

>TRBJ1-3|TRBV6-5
CASSYSTPVSTYGNTIYF
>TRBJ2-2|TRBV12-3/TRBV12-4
CASSIVGQSTELFF
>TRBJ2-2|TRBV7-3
CASSRSGGFETGELFF
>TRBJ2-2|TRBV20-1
CSAVSSRANTGELFF
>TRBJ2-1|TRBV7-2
CASSSSGGNYNEQFF
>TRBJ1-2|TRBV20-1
CSAPDRGRLYGYTF
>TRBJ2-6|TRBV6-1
CASRVRGDSGANVLTF
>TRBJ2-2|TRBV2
CASTEGAPNTGELFF
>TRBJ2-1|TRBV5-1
CASSRGLAGGLGYNEQFF
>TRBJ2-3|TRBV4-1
CASSLSGTSAFTDTQYF
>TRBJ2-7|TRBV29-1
CSVGARGTYEQYF
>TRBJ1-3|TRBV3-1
CASSQGETGNTIYF
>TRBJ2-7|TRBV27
CASRSPGQGIYEQYF
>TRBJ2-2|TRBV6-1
CASSRLWRDRAGELFF
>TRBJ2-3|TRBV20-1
CSAGGLRSGGSSTDTQYF
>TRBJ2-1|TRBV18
CASSPGVGDEQFF
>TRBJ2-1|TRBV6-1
CASSLGTGVRDEQLF